These T cell receptor beta chains were read from a single sample in a study of CD8 T cells in Susac syndrome. TCRdb fed the immunoSEQ multiplex PCR reads into MiXCR, producing one record per CDR3 protein. The table includes approximately 300,000 distinct CDR3 sequences, roughly 85% detected once. Input material: CD8+ T cells from PBMCs. The receptors were sampled from a human donor with multiple sclerosis. Each CDR3 is given with its conserved first and last residue. The D gene is left open where the match is weak. Clone size appears in some rows only: once, few, many, or a class for an expanded clone.

abundance	d_gene	v_gene	j_gene	CDR3aa	CDR3nt
NA	NA	TRBV5-1	TRBJ1-4	CASSLSMAGDEKLFF	TGCGCCAGCAGCTTGTCGATGGCAGGGGATGAAAAACTGTTTTTT
NA	NA	TRBV7-2	TRBJ2-7	CASSLLSQGGDEQYF	TGTGCCAGCAGCTTACTAAGCCAGGGGGGCGACGAGCAGTACTTC
NA	NA	TRBV27	TRBJ2-7	CASSRPSSYEQYF	TGTGCCAGCAGCAGGCCCAGCTCCTACGAGCAGTACTTC
NA	NA	TRBV27	TRBJ1-5	CASSQGGIVNQPQHF	TGTGCCAGCAGTCAGGGTGGGATTGTCAATCAGCCCCAGCATTTT
NA	NA	TRBV30	TRBJ2-7	CAWDSGAGGEQYF	TGTGCCTGGGATAGCGGGGCAGGGGGCGAGCAGTACTTC
NA	NA	TRBV9	TRBJ1-2	CASSPPGLFGRGGVYGYTF	TGTGCCAGCAGCCCCCCGGGCCTTTTTGGAAGGGGCGGGGTGTATGGCTACACCTTC
NA	NA	TRBV4-3	TRBJ2-7	CASSQDYTSSYEQYF	TGCGCCAGCAGCCAAGATTACACCAGCTCCTACGAGCAGTACTTC
NA	TRBD2	TRBV5-1	TRBJ2-5	CASSAHPAGVEETQYF	TGCGCCAGCAGCGCACACCCAGCGGGAGTTGAGGAGACCCAGTACTTC
NA	NA	TRBV28	TRBJ1-1	CASSFIHNTEAFF	TGTGCCAGCAGTTTTATTCATAACACTGAAGCTTTCTTT
NA	NA	TRBV7-9	TRBJ1-5	CASSWGRSGEPQHF	TGTGCCAGCAGCTGGGGCAGGTCGGGGGAGCCCCAGCATTTT
NA	NA	TRBV7-2	TRBJ2-6	CASSPSGTTSGANVLTF	TGTGCCAGCAGCCCGTCGGGGACCACCTCTGGGGCCAACGTCCTGACTTTC
NA	NA	TRBV4-3	TRBJ2-3	CASSQEGPRGGSDTQYF	TGCGCCAGCAGCCAAGAGGGACCCAGGGGTGGTTCAGATACGCAGTATTTT
NA	TRBD2	TRBV4-3	TRBJ2-5	CASSQEGRGETQYF	TGCGCCAGCAGCCAAGAGGGGAGGGGAGAGACCCAGTACTTC
NA	NA	TRBV19	TRBJ1-5	CASSIMGQGNQPQHF	TGTGCCAGTAGTATAATGGGCCAGGGCAATCAGCCCCAGCATTTT
NA	TRBD1	TRBV12-3/TRBV12-4	TRBJ2-1	CASSFQGADEQFF	TGTGCCAGCAGTTTTCAGGGGGCCGATGAGCAGTTCTTC
NA	TRBD2	TRBV7-3	TRBJ2-1	CASSLTEGLATYNEQFF	TGTGCCAGCAGCTTAACTGAGGGACTAGCGACCTACAATGAGCAGTTCTTC
NA	TRBD1	TRBV11-2	TRBJ2-6	CASSFGDRGRGANVLTF	TGTGCCAGCAGCTTCGGGGACAGGGGGCGTGGGGCCAACGTCCTGACTTTC
NA	TRBD1	TRBV7-6	TRBJ2-7	CASSFNRDRSSYEQYF	TGTGCCAGCAGCTTTAATAGGGACAGGAGCTCCTACGAGCAGTACTTC
NA	NA	TRBV7-2	TRBJ2-2	CASSLESGGTGELFF	TGTGCCAGCAGCTTAGAAAGTGGTGGGACCGGGGAGCTGTTTTTT
NA	NA	TRBV6-5	TRBJ2-7	CATGLPDSYEQYF	TGTGCCACCGGGCTGCCTGATTCCTACGAGCAGTACTTC
NA	TRBD1	TRBV28	TRBJ1-1	CATLQGRNTEAFF	TGTGCCACCTTACAGGGGCGGAACACTGAAGCTTTCTTT
once	NA	TRBV29-1	TRBJ1-1	CSVEDSGSRAFF	TGCAGCGTTGAAGATTCAGGCTCCCGAGCTTTCTTT
NA	NA	TRBV19	TRBJ2-7	CASSIVLTDYEQYF	TGTGCCAGTAGTATAGTCCTAACCGACTACGAGCAGTACTTC
NA	TRBD1	TRBV28	TRBJ2-2	CASSSDRGNTGELFF	TGTGCCAGCAGTTCGGACAGGGGTAACACCGGGGAGCTGTTTTTT
NA	NA	TRBV6-5	TRBJ1-5	CANSYTRTEAFSNQPQHF	TGTGCCAACAGTTACACCCGGACAGAAGCTTTTAGCAATCAGCCCCAGCATTTT
NA	NA	TRBV29-1	TRBJ1-1	CSVEKENTEAFF	TGCAGCGTTGAAAAGGAGAACACTGAAGCTTTCTTT
NA	TRBD1	TRBV14	TRBJ2-3	CASSQDSRDRESHTQYF	TGTGCCAGCAGCCAAGATAGCCGGGACAGGGAGTCGCATACGCAGTATTTT
NA	TRBD2	TRBV11-2	TRBJ2-1	CASSSLAGGTYNEQFF	TGTGCCAGCAGTTCTTTAGCGGGAGGGACCTACAATGAGCAGTTCTTC
NA	NA	TRBV20-1	TRBJ2-7	CSARATGTSYEQYF	TGCAGTGCTAGAGCCACCGGGACCTCCTACGAGCAGTACTTC